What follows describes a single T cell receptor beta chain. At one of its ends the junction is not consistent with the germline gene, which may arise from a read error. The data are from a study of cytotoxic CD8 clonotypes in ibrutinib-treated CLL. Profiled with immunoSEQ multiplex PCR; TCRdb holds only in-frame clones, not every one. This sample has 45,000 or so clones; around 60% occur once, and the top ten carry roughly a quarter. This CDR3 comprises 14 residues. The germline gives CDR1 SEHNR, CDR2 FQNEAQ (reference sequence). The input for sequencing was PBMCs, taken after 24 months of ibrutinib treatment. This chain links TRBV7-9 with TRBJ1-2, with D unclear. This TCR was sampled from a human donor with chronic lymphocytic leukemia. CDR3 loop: CSSSLEGYIYGYTF. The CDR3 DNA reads TGTTCCAGCAGCTTAGAAGGGTACATCTATGGCTACACCTTC.